This TCR beta chain was sequenced during a study of cytomegalovirus exposure and HLA in healthy donors. The PCR contained 60 Vbeta and 13 Jbeta primers. Profiling relied on immunoSEQ multiplex PCR, and the TCRdb table lists in-frame clones only, not all of them. The sample holds over 150,000 clones; 82% are singletons and the top ten take 8.5%. With V trimmed by 3 bases and J by 5 bases, 1 base remained unmatched. Germline V CDR1 and CDR2: MNHEY, SMNVEV (reference sequence). This CDR3 is 13 amino acids long. Of note for this clone: Antigen unknown.

The study's findings and limits: Across HLA loci, a later analysis found differing TCR association rates, with DRB1 most and HLA-C fewest.

Input material: PBMCs. The chain couples TRBV27 to TRBJ1-1; 9 bases are shared with TRBD1. The sequence derives from a male donor in good health and CMV-seropositive. The CDR3 DNA is TGTGCCAGCAGTTTTGGGACAGGGACTGAAGCTTTCTTT. It is translated as CASSFGTGTEAFF.